The text below deals with one TCR beta chain. Sequenced by immunoSEQ multiplex PCR; TCRdb stores in-frame clones only, minus some. The sample carries about 210,000 clones, 85% to 90% recorded once. This entry is derived from a study of blood T cell repertoires in COVID-19. This clonotype was sampled from a man aged 18 to 30 with active or convalescent COVID-19. Sequencing input: peripheral blood.

The CDR3 sequence is CASSLGWYYEQYF. CDR3 nucleotides: TGTGCCAGCAGTTTGGGCTGGTACTACGAGCAGTACTTC. V usage is TRBV28 and J usage is TRBJ2-7; D gene uncertain. The CDR3 totals 13 residues. Trimming stripped 3 bases from V and 3 bases from J, with 9 bases between. The germline V gene encodes CDR1 MDHEN and CDR2 SYDVKM.